The source of this T cell receptor beta chain is a study of blood T cell repertoires in COVID-19. Whole-study context: Spain, Italy and the United States supplied samples that represented acute and convalescent COVID-19. Sources were T cells, B-cell-depleted T cells, or PBMCs; the material itself was cDNA or gDNA.

Per germline, CDR1 SGDLS and CDR2 YYNGEE. The CDR3 covers 14 residues. The V end lost 4 bases, the J end lost 4 bases, and 14 bases lay between the germline ends. In the study's own analysis: Estimated nucleated cell counts came from reference gene primer amplification. Data came from immunoSEQ multiplex PCR; TCRdb stores just in-frame clones and leaves some out. The V and J calls and the clone size are those of that table, but D and trimming were determined from the DNA. The profile shows some 150,000 clones, approximately 90% of them singletons. Material for sequencing was peripheral blood. V gene TRBV9 combines with J gene TRBJ1-1; weak D call: TRBD1 (6 bases). This sequence originates from an older woman with active or convalescent COVID-19. In DNA, the CDR3 is TGTGCCAGCAGCCAGACACAGGGATCCACTGAAGCTTTCTTT. Translating gives CASSQTQGSTEAFF.